The 30 T cell receptor beta chains in this list originate from one sample, sequenced in a study of control samples from healthy donors and cancer patients. Here immunoSEQ multiplex PCR was the method, and the copy in TCRdb shows in-frame clones only, minus some. The table lists 85,000 to 95,000 clones, approximately 91% of them singletons. Sequences were obtained from blood. The origin of the receptors is a woman aged 25 to 39 in good health.

The genes are TRBV5-1 and TRBJ2-7; 8 positions match TRBD2. Germline V gene data show CDR1 as SGHRS and CDR2 as YFSETQ. CDR3 size: 15 residues. The ends lost 4 bases at V and 5 bases at J; junction bases unmatched: 11. The chain's CDR3 is CASSPGGSNQNEQYF. CDR3 DNA: TGCGCCAGCAGCCCGGGGGGGTCAAACCAGAACGAGCAGTACTTC.

This rearrangement joins TRBV5-1 to TRBJ2-1; 7 bases agree with TRBD2. The CDR3 has 14 residues. Germline V gene data show CDR1 as SGHRS and CDR2 as YFSETQ. The junction had 5 bases not matched to a gene; V was cut back by 0 bases and J by 8 bases. DNA for the CDR3: TGCGCCAGCAGCTTGGGACTAGCATTCTATGAGCAGTTCTTC. It encodes CASSLGLAFYEQFF.

The V and J genes are TRBV3-1 (or the pseudogene TRBV3-2) and TRBJ2-5; unclear D gene. CDR3 length equals 13 residues. Deletions cut 1 base from V and 5 bases from J, with 8 bases between. CDR1 and CDR2 from the germline V gene are LGHDT and YNNKEL (reference sequence). CDR3 sequence reads: CASSQVDRETQYF. In DNA, the CDR3 is TGTGCCAGCAGCCAAGTAGACCGGGAGACCCAGTACTTC.

The chain uses TRBV10-3 and TRBJ2-3, with D unclear. V was trimmed by 0 bases and J by 2 bases, leaving 15 bases between them. The CDR3 loop spans 17 amino acids. The V gene's germline CDR1 is ENHRY and CDR2 SYGVKD. The CDR3 reads CAISESAYPVDTDTQYF. The CDR3 coding sequence is TGTGCCATCAGTGAGTCAGCCTACCCCGTTGACACAGATACGCAGTATTTT.

The chain links TRBV3-1 (or the pseudogene TRBV3-2) to TRBJ2-2; possible D gene TRBD1, 5 bases. Germline V lookup: CDR1 LGHDT, CDR2 YNNKEL (reference sequence). V was shortened by 6 bases and J by 0 bases, with 8 bases between the two germline ends. The CDR3 has 14 residues. The CDR3 spells CASRTVANTGELFF. In DNA form, the CDR3 reads TGTGCCAGCAGGACAGTAGCGAACACCGGGGAGCTGTTTTTT.

The CDR3 is CASSRGDRANTEAFF. For the CDR3, the DNA is TGTGCCAGCAGTCGGGGGGACAGGGCAAACACTGAAGCTTTCTTT. The chain joins TRBV6-5 to TRBJ1-1; 9 bases fit TRBD1. Per germline, CDR1 MNHEY and CDR2 SVGAGI. V was pared by 5 bases and J by 2 bases, with 6 bases of the junction left unmatched. The CDR3 covers 15 residues.

The chain couples TRBV11-2 to TRBJ2-1, with D perhaps TRBD2 (7 bases). The germline gives CDR1 SGHAT, CDR2 FQNNGV. V lost 4 bases and J 4 bases, leaving 20 bases between the germline ends. This CDR3 has 17 amino acids. This CDR3 is CASSSGGGLAVYNEQFF. The CDR3 nucleotides are TGTGCCAGCAGCTCGGGTGGGGGGCTAGCGGTTTACAATGAGCAGTTCTTC.

This chain joins TRBV6-4 and TRBJ1-1; maybe TRBD1 (6 bases). CDR1 and CDR2 from the germline V gene are MRHNA and SNTAGT. The CDR3 has 14 residues. V was pared by 5 bases and J by 6 bases, with 16 bases between. The CDR3: CASSPTGWEAEAFF. The CDR3, as DNA: TGTGCCAGCAGTCCAACAGGGTGGGAGGCTGAAGCTTTCTTT.

V gene TRBV30 combines with J gene TRBJ1-1, with D maybe TRBD1 (6 bases). The CDR3 is made up of 15 amino acids. Trimming removed 7 bases at V and 11 bases at J, with 29 bases between. Per the germline V gene, CDR1 is GTSNPN and CDR2 is SVGIG (reference sequence). In nucleotides, the CDR3 is TGTGCCTCACGATCCGGACCGGCGGGGGCCGGGGGCGCTTTCTTT. This sequence encodes CASRSGPAGAGGAFF.

The chain is built from TRBV5-1 and TRBJ1-2, with a weak D call TRBD1 (5 bases). Germline V gene lookup returns CDR1 SGHRS and CDR2 YFSETQ. Trimming left V 1 base short and J 6 bases short, with 13 bases between. The CDR3 is 14 amino acids. The CDR3 nucleotides read TGCGCCAGCAGCTTGTCCACGACAGCTAATGGCTACACCTTC. It codes for CASSLSTTANGYTF.

This chain connects TRBV10-3 to TRBJ1-2, with a possible D match to TRBD1 (6 bases). The V end was cut by 0 bases, the J end by 5 bases, with 19 bases between. The CDR3 spans 17 residues. The germline gives CDR1 ENHRY, CDR2 SYGVKD. In nucleotides, the CDR3 is TGTGCCATCAGTGAGTCGGTCCTCCGGGACACAATATATGGCTACACCTTC. Translating it yields CAISESVLRDTIYGYTF.

The chain carries TRBV5-4 and TRBJ1-3; D gene uncertain. V lost 4 bases, J lost 0 bases, and 11 bases lay in between. The CDR3 extends over 15 amino acids. The germline V gene has CDR1 SGHNT and CDR2 YYREEE (reference sequence). The CDR3 loop is CASSPTPGSGNTIYF. The CDR3 coding sequence is TGTGCCAGCAGCCCCACACCCGGCTCTGGAAACACCATATATTTT.

The V call is TRBV21-1, the J call TRBJ2-1; the table calls TRBD2, which could not be checked here. TRBV21-1 is a pseudogene. The CDR3 totals 17 residues. The CDR3 bases are TGTGCCAGCAGCAAAGCCGCGGGACTAGCGGGTTACAATGAGCAGTTCTTC. The encoded protein is CASSKAAGLAGYNEQFF.

The genes are TRBV12-3 or TRBV12-4 and TRBJ1-2; D ambiguous. The CDR3 is 11 residues long. Trimming left V 6 bases short and J 8 bases short, with 10 bases between. Here the CDR3 reads CASSPTGGYTF. The CDR3 nucleotides read TGTGCCAGCAGCCCCACGGGGGGCTACACCTTC.

The CDR3 nucleotides are TGTGCCAGCAGCAAAGCTTGGGGAGAGACATTCAATAGCAATCAGCCCCAGCATTTT. This sequence encodes CASSKAWGETFNSNQPQHF. This chain joins TRBV4-2 and TRBJ1-5; no reliable D call. From germline, CDR1 is LGHNA and CDR2 YNFKEQ. Trimming took off 5 bases at V and 0 bases at J, with 23 bases between the two ends. The CDR3 spans 19 residues.

CDR3 sequence: CASRGQFNSPLHF. In DNA form, the CDR3 reads TGTGCCAGCAGAGGACAATTTAATTCACCCCTCCACTTT. J is TRBJ1-6 and V is TRBV12-3 or TRBV12-4, with D maybe TRBD1 (5 bases). V gave up 6 bases and J gave up 6 bases, with 9 bases separating them. The CDR3 is 13 residues long.

The chain joins TRBV28 to TRBJ1-1, with D possibly matching TRBD1 (5 bases). This CDR3 has 14 amino acids. Germline loops: CDR1 MDHEN, CDR2 SYDVKM. Trimming shortened V by 7 bases and J by 6 bases, and 18 bases separated the two germline ends. The CDR3 bases are TGTGCCAGCAATACCCCGACAGTACAAGCTGAAGCTTTCTTT. It codes for CASNTPTVQAEAFF.

The chain carries TRBV28 and TRBJ1-1; no firm D call. Trimming removed 11 bases at V and 4 bases at J, with 11 bases between. Germline values: CDR1 MDHEN, CDR2 SYDVKM. This CDR3 spans 11 amino acids. Here the CDR3 reads CALHKGTEAFF. The CDR3 nucleotides read TGTGCCCTGCATAAGGGCACTGAAGCTTTCTTT.

V and J are TRBV7-4 and TRBJ1-3, with 8 bases fitting TRBD1. With V trimmed by 6 bases and J by 4 bases, 17 bases remained unmatched. The CDR3 spans 18 residues. Germline CDR1 reads SGHVT; CDR2 reads SQSDAQ. The CDR3 nucleotides read TGTGCCAGCAGTGACAGGGGACTAAATGGAAAGGCCGGAAACACCATATATTTT. Translated, it gives CASSDRGLNGKAGNTIYF.

This rearrangement joins TRBV19 to TRBJ1-5; maybe TRBD1 (5 bases). Deletions cut 10 bases from V and 5 bases from J, with 15 bases between. The germline V gene encodes CDR1 LNHDA and CDR2 SQIVND (reference sequence). The length of the CDR3 is 13 residues. CDR3 sequence (DNA): TGTGCCATAGGCGTCCGGGGGTATCAGCCCCAGCATTTT. It specifies CAIGVRGYQPQHF.

The chain is built from TRBV19 and TRBJ1-2; TRBD1 matches at 10 bases. The germline CDR1 and CDR2 sequences are LNHDA and SQIVND (reference sequence). The CDR3 is made up of 16 amino acids. Unmatched junction bases numbered 12, after V lost 6 bases and J lost 5 bases. CDR3 nucleotide sequence: TGTGCCAGTAGGGTGGGACAGGGGAGTCGGATGTATGGCTACACCTTC. Its translation is CASRVGQGSRMYGYTF.

The gene calls are TRBV13 and TRBJ2-5, with 10 nucleotides matching TRBD2. Germline V CDR1 and CDR2: PRHDT, FYEKMQ (reference sequence). There are 15 residues in the CDR3. Trimming at V came to 5 bases and at J to 2 bases, leaving 5 bases not matched to a gene. The CDR3 DNA reads TGTGCCAGCAGCCTCCTAGCGGGGGTGCAAGAGACCCAGTACTTC. Translated, it gives CASSLLAGVQETQYF. Full variable domain (remainder filled in from reference TRBV13 and TRBJ2-5): AAGVIQSPRHLIKEKRETATLKCYPIPRHDTVYWYQQGPGQDPQFLISFYEKMQSDKGSIPDRFSAQQFSDYHSELNMSSLELGDSALYFCASSLLAGVQETQYFGPGTRLLVL.

The chain links TRBV28 to TRBJ2-7; D uncertain. This CDR3 is built from 12 residues. The V end lost 5 bases, the J end lost 0 bases, and 5 bases lay between the germline ends. The germline CDR1 and CDR2 sequences are MDHEN and SYDVKM. The CDR3 reads CASSILSYEQYF. DNA of the CDR3: TGTGCCAGCAGTATCCTCTCCTACGAGCAGTACTTC.

This clone came up once. The rearrangement uses TRBV7-7 and TRBJ2-5; 10 nucleotides line up with TRBD1. Germline V gene data show CDR1 as SSHAT and CDR2 as FNYEAQ (reference sequence). With V trimmed by 0 bases and J by 5 bases, 3 bases remained unmatched. There are 15 residues in the CDR3. Written as DNA, the CDR3 is TGTGCCAGCAGCTTAGCGGGACAGGGGACTGAGACCCAGTACTTC. This codes for CASSLAGQGTETQYF.

The chain couples TRBV7-3 to TRBJ1-3; 8 nucleotides align to TRBD1. CDR1 SGHTA and CDR2 FQGTGA come from the germline V gene. With 0 bases clipped from V and 3 bases from J, the junction kept 7 bases outside the gene matches. The CDR3 is 17 residues long. CDR3 protein: CASSLTYQGADGNTIYF. The CDR3 DNA reads as TGTGCCAGCAGCTTAACTTACCAGGGGGCGGATGGAAACACCATATATTTT.

V usage is TRBV30 and J usage is TRBJ2-1; 7 bases line up with TRBD2. The germline V gene has CDR1 GTSNPN and CDR2 SVGIG (reference sequence). The CDR3 contains 15 residues. V dropped 0 bases and J dropped 7; count of bases not matched to a gene: 9. The CDR3 DNA reads as TGTGCCTGGAGTGTCACCCTGGGGGGGTTGAATGAGCAGTTCTTC. Its translation: CAWSVTLGGLNEQFF.

Only one count was recorded for this clone. V and J are TRBV9 and TRBJ2-2, with a possible D match to TRBD2 (6 bases). The CDR3 length is 14 residues. V lost 4 bases and J lost 4, with 11 bases in between. Looked up from germline, CDR1 is SGDLS and CDR2 is YYNGEE. The DNA of the CDR3 is TGTGCCAGCAGCCCCGGGAGTTTCACCGGGGAGCTGTTTTTT. Its translation is CASSPGSFTGELFF. The complete variable domain, with remaining parts taken from reference TRBV9 and TRBJ2-2, reads DSGVTQTPKHLITATGQRVTLRCSPRSGDLSVYWYQQSLDQGLQFLIQYYNGEERAKGNILERFSAQQFPDLHSELNLSSLELGDSALYFCASSPGSFTGELFFGEGSRLTVL.

The rearrangement links TRBV5-1 to TRBJ1-1; 10 positions match TRBD1. V trimming: 5 bases; J trimming: 2 bases; junction bases outside the gene matches: 3. The CDR3 extends over 14 amino acids. Looked up from germline, CDR1 is SGHRS and CDR2 is YFSETQ. The CDR3 is CASRWDRGNTEAFF. CDR3 nucleotides: TGCGCCAGCAGGTGGGACAGGGGCAACACTGAAGCTTTCTTT.

V usage is TRBV18 and J usage is TRBJ2-1; D possibly corresponds to TRBD2 (5 bases). Looked up from germline, CDR1 is KGHSH and CDR2 is LQKENI. This CDR3 region has 13 residues. The V end was cut by 3 bases, the J end by 3 bases, with 6 bases between. The CDR3 reads CASSPGSYNEQFF. The CDR3 DNA is TGTGCCAGCTCACCTGGGAGCTACAATGAGCAGTTCTTC.

This chain links TRBV19 with TRBJ2-3; maybe TRBD2 (6 bases). Trimming removed 5 bases from V and 0 bases from J, with 12 bases in between. Germline V gene sequence: CDR1 LNHDA, CDR2 SQIVND (reference sequence). The CDR3 covers 15 residues. The CDR3 reads CASSGGGASTDTQYF. In DNA form, the CDR3 reads TGTGCCAGTAGTGGTGGCGGGGCAAGCACAGATACGCAGTATTTT. Looking up the rest from reference TRBV19 and TRBJ2-3 gives the full variable domain: DGGITQSPKYLFRKEGQNVTLSCEQNLNHDAMYWYRQDPGQGLRLIYYSQIVNDFQKGDIAEGYSVSREKKESFPLTVTSAQKNPTAFYLCASSGGGASTDTQYFGPGTRLTVL.